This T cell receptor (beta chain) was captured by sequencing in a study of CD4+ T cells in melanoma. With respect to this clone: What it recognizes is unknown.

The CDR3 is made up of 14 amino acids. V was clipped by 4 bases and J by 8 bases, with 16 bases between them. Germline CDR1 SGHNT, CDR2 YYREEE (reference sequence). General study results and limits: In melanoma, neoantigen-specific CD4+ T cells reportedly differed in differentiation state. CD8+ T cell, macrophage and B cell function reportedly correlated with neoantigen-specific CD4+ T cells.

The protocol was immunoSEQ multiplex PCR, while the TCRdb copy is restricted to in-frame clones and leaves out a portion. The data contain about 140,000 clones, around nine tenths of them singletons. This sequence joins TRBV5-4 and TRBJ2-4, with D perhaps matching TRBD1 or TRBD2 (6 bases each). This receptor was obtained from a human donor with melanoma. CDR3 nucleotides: TGTGCCAGCAGCCCGAAGGGGGGTGTAGACATTCAGTACTTC. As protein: CASSPKGGVDIQYF.